This T cell receptor (beta chain) was identified during a study of blood T cell repertoires in COVID-19 (dated by TCRdb to 2020 to 2022). With respect to the entire study: Samples from collaborators originated in the United States, Italy and Spain and spanned both the acute and convalescent phases of COVID-19. Samples were obtained from the ongoing ImmuneRACE study (first 160 participants) and from 950 to 1,500 subjects provided by 6 global collaborators. Deeply sampled blood TCRbeta repertoires from subjects exposed to, actively infected with, or recovered from COVID-19 were included in the dataset. Where available, HLA class I and class II types were taken from metadata supplied by the sample provider and were not determined by assay-based typing. A de-identified subject ID, COVID-19 status, age in years and sex were almost always included in the sample metadata. The repertoires were released in a freely available public database intended as a resource for research on the immune response to SARS-CoV-2. The material from the prospective study consisted of cDNA or gDNA derived from T cells, B-cell-depleted T cells, or PBMCs.

Overall study results and their limits: The amount of clinical and demographic metadata varied by source and participant and was provided uncurated.

The immunoSEQ Assay, a bias-controlled multiplex PCR, was used to amplify TCRbeta CDR3 regions from genomic DNA. Concerning the study's data processing: The number of nucleated cells in each sample was estimated by amplification of reference gene primers within the assay. To quantify the absolute abundance of each unique TCRbeta CDR3 rearrangement, sequence reads were collapsed and filtered. For each sample, productive Simpson clonality was calculated by taking the square root of Simpson's diversity index across productive rearrangements. The clones in this table, taken by TCRdb from immuneACCESS, are in-frame only. Not every clone is retained; where verified, under half of the shortfall comes from an unresolved V gene, and the cause of the rest is unknown. The V and J calls and clone size were taken over from that table, and D and trimming were inferred from the DNA. Recorded for this sample are hundreds of thousands of clones; around four fifths of them occurred a single time. The ten largest make up approximately 4.1% of the sample.

Concerning this clone: Its recognized antigen is unknown. The sample holds no much larger clone one base away, and base qualities are not on file.

The collaborating institutions used their own protocols to collect whole blood in K2EDTA tubes. For TCRbeta analysis, collaborator samples were shipped as frozen whole blood, as isolated PBMCs, or as DNA extracted from either sample type. CDR3 length: 15 amino acids, cysteine to phenylalanine. The entry retains the CDR3 DNA only, 45 bases that are in frame from base 1. The germline V end is reduced by 0 bases and the J end by 6 bases; junction bases left unmatched: 7. CDR1 and CDR2, looked up from the germline V gene, are MNHEY and SVGAGI. The sequence came from a woman in her 50s with active or convalescent COVID-19. Rearrangement joined TRBV6-5 to TRBJ1-2, with 7 middle bases fitting TRBD1. The sequenced sample consisted of peripheral blood. CDR3 protein: CASSYSSVGTDGYTF. The nucleotide sequence is given as TGTGCCAGCAGTTACTCGAGTGTGGGGACAGATGGCTACACCTTC.